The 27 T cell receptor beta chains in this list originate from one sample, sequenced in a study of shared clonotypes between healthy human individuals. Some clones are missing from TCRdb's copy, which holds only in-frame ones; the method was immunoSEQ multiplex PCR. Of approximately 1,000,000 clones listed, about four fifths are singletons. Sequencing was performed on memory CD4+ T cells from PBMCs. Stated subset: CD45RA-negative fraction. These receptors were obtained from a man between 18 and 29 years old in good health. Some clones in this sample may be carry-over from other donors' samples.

CDR3 loop: CASTLAGTGELFF. The CDR3 DNA reads as TGTGCCAGCACATTAGCGGGTACCGGGGAGCTGTTTTTT. This chain connects TRBV9 to TRBJ2-2, with TRBD2 matching 7 bases. Per the germline V gene, CDR1 is SGDLS and CDR2 is YYNGEE. The V gene end was trimmed by 6 bases and the J gene end by 5 bases; junction bases not matched to a gene: 4. The CDR3 is made up of 13 amino acids.

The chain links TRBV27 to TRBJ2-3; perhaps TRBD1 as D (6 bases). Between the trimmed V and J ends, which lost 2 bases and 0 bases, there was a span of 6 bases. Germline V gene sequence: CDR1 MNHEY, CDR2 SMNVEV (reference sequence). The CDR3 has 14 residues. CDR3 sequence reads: CASSLQGSTDTQYF. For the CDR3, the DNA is TGTGCCAGCAGTTTACAGGGGAGCACAGATACGCAGTATTTT.

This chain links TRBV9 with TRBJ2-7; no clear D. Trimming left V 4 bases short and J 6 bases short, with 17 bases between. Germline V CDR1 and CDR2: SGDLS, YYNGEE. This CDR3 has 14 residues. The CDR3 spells CASSRHPTEGEQYF. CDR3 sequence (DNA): TGTGCCAGCAGCCGGCACCCTACTGAAGGCGAGCAGTACTTC.

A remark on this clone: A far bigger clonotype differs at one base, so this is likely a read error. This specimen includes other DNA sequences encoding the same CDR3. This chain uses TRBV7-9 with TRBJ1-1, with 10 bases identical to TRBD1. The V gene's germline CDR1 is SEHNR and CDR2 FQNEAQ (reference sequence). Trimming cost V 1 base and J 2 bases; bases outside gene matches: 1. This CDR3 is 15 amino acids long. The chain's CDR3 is CASSLETGGNTEAFF. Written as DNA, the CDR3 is TGTGCCAGCAGCTTAGAGACAGGGGGCAACACTGAAGCTTTCTTT.

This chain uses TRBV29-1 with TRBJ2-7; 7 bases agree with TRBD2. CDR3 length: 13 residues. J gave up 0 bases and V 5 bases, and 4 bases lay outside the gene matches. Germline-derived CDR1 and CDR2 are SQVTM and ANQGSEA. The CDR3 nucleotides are TGCAGCGTTTTTACTAGCGACTCCTACGAGCAGTACTTC. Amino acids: CSVFTSDSYEQYF.

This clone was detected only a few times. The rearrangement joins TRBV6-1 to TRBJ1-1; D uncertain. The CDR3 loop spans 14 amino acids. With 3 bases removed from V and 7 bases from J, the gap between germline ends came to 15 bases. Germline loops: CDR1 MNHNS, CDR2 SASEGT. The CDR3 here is CASSDRTNPSEAFF. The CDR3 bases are TGTGCCAGCAGTGATCGTACTAATCCCAGTGAAGCTTTCTTT.

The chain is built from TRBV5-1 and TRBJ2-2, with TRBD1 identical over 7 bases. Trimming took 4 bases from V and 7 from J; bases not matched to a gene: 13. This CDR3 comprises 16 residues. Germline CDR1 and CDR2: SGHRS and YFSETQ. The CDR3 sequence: CASSPRQGSRGGELFF. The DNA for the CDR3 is TGCGCCAGCAGCCCGAGACAGGGCTCGAGAGGCGGGGAGCTGTTTTTT.

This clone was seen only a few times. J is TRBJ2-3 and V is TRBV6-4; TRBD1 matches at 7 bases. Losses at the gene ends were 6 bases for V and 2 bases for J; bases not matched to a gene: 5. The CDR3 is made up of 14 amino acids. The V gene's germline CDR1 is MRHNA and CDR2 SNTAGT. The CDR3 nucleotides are TGTGCCAGCAGCAAGACAGGGACCACAGATACGCAGTATTTT. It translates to CASSKTGTTDTQYF.

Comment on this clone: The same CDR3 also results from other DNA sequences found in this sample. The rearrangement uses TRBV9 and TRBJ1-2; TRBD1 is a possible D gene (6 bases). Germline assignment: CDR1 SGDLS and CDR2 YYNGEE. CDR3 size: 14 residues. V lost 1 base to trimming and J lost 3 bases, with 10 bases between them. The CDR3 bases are TGTGCCAGCAGCGTAACTGGGGGCGACTATGGCTACACCTTC. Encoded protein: CASSVTGGDYGYTF. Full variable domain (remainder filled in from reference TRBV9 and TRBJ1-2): DSGVTQTPKHLITATGQRVTLRCSPRSGDLSVYWYQQSLDQGLQFLIQYYNGEERAKGNILERFSAQQFPDLHSELNLSSLELGDSALYFCASSVTGGDYGYTFGSGTRLTVV.

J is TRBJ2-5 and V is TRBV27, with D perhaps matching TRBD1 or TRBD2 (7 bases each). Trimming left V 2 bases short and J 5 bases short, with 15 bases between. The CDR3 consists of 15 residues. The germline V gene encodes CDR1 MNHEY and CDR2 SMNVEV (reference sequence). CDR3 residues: CASSLRRQGGETQYF. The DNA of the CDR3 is TGTGCCAGCAGTTTACGGAGACAGGGAGGGGAGACCCAGTACTTC.

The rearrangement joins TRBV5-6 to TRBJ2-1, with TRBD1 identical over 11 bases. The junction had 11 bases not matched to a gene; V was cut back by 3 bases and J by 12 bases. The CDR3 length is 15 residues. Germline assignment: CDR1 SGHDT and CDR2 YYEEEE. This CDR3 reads CASSWAGQGAIPQFF. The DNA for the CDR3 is TGTGCCAGCAGCTGGGCTGGACAGGGGGCGATCCCGCAGTTCTTC.

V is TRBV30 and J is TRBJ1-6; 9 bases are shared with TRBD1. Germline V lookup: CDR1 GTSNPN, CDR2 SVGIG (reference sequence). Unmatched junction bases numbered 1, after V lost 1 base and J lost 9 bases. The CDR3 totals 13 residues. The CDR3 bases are TGTGCCTGGAGTGAGGACAGGGGTTCACCCCTCCACTTT. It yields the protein CAWSEDRGSPLHF.

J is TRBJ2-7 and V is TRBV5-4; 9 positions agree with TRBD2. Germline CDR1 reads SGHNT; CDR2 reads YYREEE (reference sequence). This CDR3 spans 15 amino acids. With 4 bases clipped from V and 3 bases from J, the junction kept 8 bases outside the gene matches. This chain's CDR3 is CASSRAGGRNYEQYF. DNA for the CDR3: TGTGCCAGCAGCCGAGCGGGAGGTCGAAACTACGAGCAGTACTTC.

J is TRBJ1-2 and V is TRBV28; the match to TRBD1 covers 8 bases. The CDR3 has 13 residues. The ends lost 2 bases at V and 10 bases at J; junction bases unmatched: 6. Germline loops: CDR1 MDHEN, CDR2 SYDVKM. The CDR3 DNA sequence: TGTGCCAGCAGTTTAAGACAGGGGAAAGACTACACCTTC. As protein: CASSLRQGKDYTF.

The CDR3: CASSRGRLRGNQPQHF. Here the CDR3 DNA reads TGTGCCAGCAGCCGCGGCCGCCTTAGGGGCAATCAGCCCCAGCATTTT. V and J are TRBV7-8 and TRBJ1-5, with D uncertain. The CDR3 contains 16 residues. V was shortened by 5 bases and J by 2 bases, with 16 bases between the two germline ends. Germline V gives CDR1 SGHVS, CDR2 FQNEAQ. Based on the CDR3 plus reference TRBV7-8 and TRBJ1-5, the full variable domain is GAGVSQSPRYKVAKRGQDVALRCDPISGHVSLFWYQQALGQGPEFLTYFQNEAQLDKSGLPSDRFFAERPEGSVSTLKIQRTQQEDSAVYLCASSRGRLRGNQPQHFGDGTRLSIL.

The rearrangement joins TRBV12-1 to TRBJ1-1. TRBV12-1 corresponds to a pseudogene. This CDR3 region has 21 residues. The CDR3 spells CASSFGAYIRDTRGWDTEAFF. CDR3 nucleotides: TGTGCCAGCAGCTTTGGAGCATATATCCGGGACACCCGGGGGTGGGACACTGAAGCTTTCTTT.

CDR3 loop: CSVDRGQEKLFF. CDR3 DNA sequence: TGCAGCGTTGACAGGGGCCAGGAAAAACTGTTTTTT. This chain joins TRBV29-1 and TRBJ1-4, with D maybe TRBD1 (6 bases). CDR3 length equals 12 residues. The germline V gene encodes CDR1 SQVTM and CDR2 ANQGSEA. V was pared by 3 bases and J by 8 bases, with 10 bases between.

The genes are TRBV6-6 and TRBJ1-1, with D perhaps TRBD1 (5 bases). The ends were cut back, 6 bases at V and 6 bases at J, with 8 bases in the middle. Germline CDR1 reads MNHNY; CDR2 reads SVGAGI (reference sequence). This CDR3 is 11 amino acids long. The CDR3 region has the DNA TGTGCCAGCAGCACCAGGGCTGAAGCTTTCTTT. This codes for CASSTRAEAFF.

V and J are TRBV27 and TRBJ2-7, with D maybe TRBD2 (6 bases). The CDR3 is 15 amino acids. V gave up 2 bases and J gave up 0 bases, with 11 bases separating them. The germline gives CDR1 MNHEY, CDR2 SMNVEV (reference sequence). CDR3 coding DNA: TGTGCCAGCAGTTTAGAGAGCGGGCCCTCCTACGAGCAGTACTTC. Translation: CASSLESGPSYEQYF.

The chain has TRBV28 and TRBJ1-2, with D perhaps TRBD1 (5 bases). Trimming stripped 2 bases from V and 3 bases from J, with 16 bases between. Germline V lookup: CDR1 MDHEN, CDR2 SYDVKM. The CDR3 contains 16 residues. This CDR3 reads CASSLRGYGEDYGYTF. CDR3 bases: TGTGCCAGCAGTTTAAGGGGATACGGGGAGGACTATGGCTACACCTTC.

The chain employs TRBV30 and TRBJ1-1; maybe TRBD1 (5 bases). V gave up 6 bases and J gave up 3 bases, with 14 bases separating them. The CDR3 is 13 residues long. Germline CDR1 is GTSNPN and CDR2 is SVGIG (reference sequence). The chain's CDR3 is CACRSPGDTEAFF. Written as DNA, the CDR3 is TGTGCCTGTAGGTCTCCGGGGGACACTGAAGCTTTCTTT.

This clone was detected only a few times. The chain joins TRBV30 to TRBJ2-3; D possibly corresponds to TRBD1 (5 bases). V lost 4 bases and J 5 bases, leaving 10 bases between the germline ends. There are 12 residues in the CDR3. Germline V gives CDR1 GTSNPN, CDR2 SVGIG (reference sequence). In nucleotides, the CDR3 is TGTGCCTGGACAGGGATGGAAGATACGCAGTATTTT. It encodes CAWTGMEDTQYF. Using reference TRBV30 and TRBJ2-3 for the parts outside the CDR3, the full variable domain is SQTIHQWPATLVQPVGSPLSLECTVEGTSNPNLYWYRQAAGRGLQLLFYSVGIGQISSEVPQNLSASRPQDRQFILSSKKLLLSDSGFYLCAWTGMEDTQYFGPGTRLTVL.

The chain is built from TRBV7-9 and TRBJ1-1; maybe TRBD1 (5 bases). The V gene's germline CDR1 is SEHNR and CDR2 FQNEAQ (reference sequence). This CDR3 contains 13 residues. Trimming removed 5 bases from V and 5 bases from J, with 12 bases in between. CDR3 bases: TGTGCCAGCAGCGTTGAATGGGGGACTGAAGCTTTCTTT. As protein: CASSVEWGTEAFF.

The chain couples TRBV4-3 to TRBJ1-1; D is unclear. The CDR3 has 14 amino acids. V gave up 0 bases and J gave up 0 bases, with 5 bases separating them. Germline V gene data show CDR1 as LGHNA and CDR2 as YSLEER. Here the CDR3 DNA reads TGCGCCAGCAGCCAAGATGTTTTGAACACTGAAGCTTTCTTT. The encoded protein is CASSQDVLNTEAFF.

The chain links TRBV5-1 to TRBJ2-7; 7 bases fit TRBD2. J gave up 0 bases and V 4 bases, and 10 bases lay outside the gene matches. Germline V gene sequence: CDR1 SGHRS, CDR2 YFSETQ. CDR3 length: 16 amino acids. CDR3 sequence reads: CASSPGGTTPSYEQYF. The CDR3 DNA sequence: TGCGCCAGCAGCCCCGGGGGGACCACTCCCTCCTACGAGCAGTACTTC.

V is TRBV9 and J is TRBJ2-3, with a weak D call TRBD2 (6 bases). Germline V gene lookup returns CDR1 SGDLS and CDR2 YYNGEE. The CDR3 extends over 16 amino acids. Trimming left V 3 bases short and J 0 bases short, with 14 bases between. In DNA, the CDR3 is TGTGCCAGCAGCGGGACCCTAGCGCGTAGCACAGATACGCAGTATTTT. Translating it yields CASSGTLARSTDTQYF. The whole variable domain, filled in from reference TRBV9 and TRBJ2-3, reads DSGVTQTPKHLITATGQRVTLRCSPRSGDLSVYWYQQSLDQGLQFLIQYYNGEERAKGNILERFSAQQFPDLHSELNLSSLELGDSALYFCASSGTLARSTDTQYFGPGTRLTVL.

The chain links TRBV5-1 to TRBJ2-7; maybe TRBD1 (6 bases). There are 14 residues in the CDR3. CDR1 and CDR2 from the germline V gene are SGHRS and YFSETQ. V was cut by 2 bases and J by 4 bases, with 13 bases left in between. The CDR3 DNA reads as TGCGCCAGCAGCTTTCGGACAGAAGCATACGAGCAGTACTTC. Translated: CASSFRTEAYEQYF.